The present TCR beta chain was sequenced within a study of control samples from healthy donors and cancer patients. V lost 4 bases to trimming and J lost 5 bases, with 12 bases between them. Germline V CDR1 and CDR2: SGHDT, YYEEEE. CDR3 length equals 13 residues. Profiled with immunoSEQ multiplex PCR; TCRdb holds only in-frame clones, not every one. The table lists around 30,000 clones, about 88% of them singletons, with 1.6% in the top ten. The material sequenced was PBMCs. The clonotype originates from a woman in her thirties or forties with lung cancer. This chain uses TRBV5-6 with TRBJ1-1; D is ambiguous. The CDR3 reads CASSMGGRTEAFF. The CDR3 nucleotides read TGTGCCAGCAGCATGGGAGGGAGAACTGAAGCTTTCTTT. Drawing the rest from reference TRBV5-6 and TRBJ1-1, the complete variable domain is DAGVTQSPTHLIKTRGQQVTLRCSPKSGHDTVSWYQQALGQGPQFIFQYYEEEERQRGNFPDRFSGHQFPNYSSELNVNALLLGDSALYLCASSMGGRTEAFFGQGTRLTVV.